The 28 T cell receptor beta chains reported below all come from one sample, sequenced in a study of T-cell reconstitution after alpha-beta-depleted transplantation in children (dated by TCRdb to 2016 to 2018). Receptors were amplified or captured by PCR. Sequencer: Illumina HiSeq 2500. To normalize quantification of the TCRbeta repertoire, the TCR libraries were built with molecular barcoding that relied on unique molecular identifiers. TCRdb passed the public sequencing reads through fastp at Q25 and MiXCR, retaining productive beta sequences. Every distinct CDR3 protein forms one entry, paired with its most common genes and DNA. For this sample the table gives approximately 640,000 distinct CDR3 sequences, of which around 17% were detected only once. Jointly, the top ten make up approximately 1% of the sample. This sample comprised PBMCs from the stem cell graft donor, obtained from the stem cell graft. These TCRs come from a human donor who donated a stem cell graft to a child with acute myeloid leukemia.

The V and J genes are TRBV5-1 and TRBJ1-5; a possible D gene is TRBD1 (6 bases). The ends were cut back, 4 bases at V and 7 bases at J, with 15 bases in the middle. The CDR3 runs to 14 residues. The germline CDR1 and CDR2 sequences are SGHRS and YFSETQ. The DNA for the CDR3 is TGCGCCAGCAGCACTACGGGGGCAGGGCAGCCCCAGCATTTT. Translation: CASSTTGAGQPQHF.

This clonotype was seen at least ten times. The chain employs TRBV6-1 and TRBJ2-5; D unclear. Germline V gene lookup returns CDR1 MNHNS and CDR2 SASEGT. This CDR3 is 14 amino acids long. The V gene lost 7 bases and the J gene lost 5 bases, with 17 bases spanning the gap. The CDR3 loop is CASNRGGSSETQYF. CDR3 DNA sequence: TGTGCCAGCAACCGCGGCGGTAGCTCGGAGACCCAGTACTTC.

This clonotype was detected a few times. The V and J genes are TRBV15 and TRBJ2-1, with D tentatively TRBD1 or TRBD2 (6 bases each). V shed 10 bases and J shed 10 bases, with 23 bases lying between them. CDR3 length: 14 residues. The germline gives CDR1 LNHNV, CDR2 YYDKDF (reference sequence). In DNA, the CDR3 is TGTGCCATCGCCGGGACCACGGGGGCCTGGGAGCAGTTCTTC. Translation gives CAIAGTTGAWEQFF.

This clonotype was detected ten times or more. J is TRBJ1-5 and V is TRBV20-1; 7 bases line up with TRBD1. The CDR3 loop spans 12 amino acids. Germline assignment: CDR1 DFQATT and CDR2 SNEGSKA (reference sequence). The chain's CDR3 is CSLGTANQPQHF. CDR3 bases: TGCAGCCTCGGGACAGCGAATCAGCCCCAGCATTTT.

This clonotype was seen repeatedly, ten times or more. The chain is built from TRBV10-3 and TRBJ2-3; 14 nucleotides agree with TRBD2. The ends lost 4 bases at V and 2 bases at J; junction bases unmatched: 5. The CDR3 runs 17 residues. Germline V CDR1 and CDR2: ENHRY, SYGVKD. The CDR3 here is CAISGSTSGGDTDTQYF. The CDR3 nucleotides read TGTGCCATCAGTGGGTCGACTAGCGGGGGGGACACAGATACGCAGTATTTT.

The chain joins TRBV10-3 to TRBJ2-3, with no clear D. Trimming left V 10 bases short and J 0 bases short, with 11 bases between. In germline, CDR1 is ENHRY, CDR2 SYGVKD. The CDR3 runs to 13 residues. This CDR3 reads CATTTSSTDTQYF. The DNA for the CDR3 is TGTGCCACCACCACATCTAGCACAGATACGCAGTATTTT.

This clonotype was counted a few times. The rearrangement uses TRBV5-1 and TRBJ2-3, with 8 bases fitting TRBD1. The CDR3 runs to 14 residues. Germline lookup yields CDR1 SGHRS and CDR2 YFSETQ. J gave up 1 base and V 2 bases, and 0 bases lay outside the gene matches. The CDR3 loop reads CASSFRGRTDTQYF. The DNA for the CDR3 is TGCGCCAGCAGCTTCAGGGGGCGCACAGATACGCAGTATTTT.

This clonotype has only a few counts. The CDR3 coding sequence is TGTGCCAGCAGTTACTCCCAGACAGGGGCTGGGAGCTCCTATAATTCACCCCTCCACTTT. It yields the protein CASSYSQTGAGSSYNSPLHF. The chain joins TRBV6-2 or TRBV6-3 to TRBJ1-6; 8 bases match TRBD1. The CDR3 covers 20 residues. Germline assignment: CDR1 MNHEY and CDR2 SVGEGT. V lost 0 bases, J lost 0 bases, and 10 bases stayed unmatched.

This clonotype was seen a few times. V usage is TRBV9 and J usage is TRBJ1-2; D gene unclear. Germline lookup yields CDR1 SGDLS and CDR2 YYNGEE. The V and J ends lost 0 bases and 5 bases respectively, with 11 bases between them. CDR3 length: 14 amino acids. CDR3 DNA: TGTGCCAGCAGCGTAGATACTACGAGATATGGCTACACCTTC. Encoded protein: CASSVDTTRYGYTF.

CDR3 coding DNA: TGCGCCAGCAGCCAAGGAGGGACAGGGGGAACAGATACGCAGTATTTT. Its protein is CASSQGGTGGTDTQYF. V is TRBV4-1 and J is TRBJ2-3; 11 positions match TRBD1. Germline V gene data show CDR1 as MGHRA and CDR2 as YSYEKL. The length of the CDR3 is 16 residues. Trimming cost V 1 base and J 3 bases; bases outside gene matches: 3.

There are many counts of this clonotype. For the CDR3, the DNA is TGCGCCAGCAGCCAAGATCTGGGGCTCAACAATGAGCAGTTCTTC. It translates to CASSQDLGLNNEQFF. The chain uses TRBV4-3 and TRBJ2-1; TRBD1 might be the D (5 bases). The CDR3 is 15 residues long. Per germline, CDR1 LGHNA and CDR2 YSLEER. Trimming removed 0 bases from V and 5 bases from J, with 11 bases in between.

This chain uses TRBV11-2 with TRBJ2-3; 10 positions agree with TRBD2. CDR1 is SGHAT and CDR2 is FQNNGV in the germline V gene. The CDR3 covers 15 residues. The V gene end was trimmed by 1 base and the J gene end by 11 bases; junction bases not matched to a gene: 9. The CDR3 nucleotides are TGTGCCAGCAGCTTAGCGGGACTAGCGACAGCGGGGCAGTATTTT. Encoded protein: CASSLAGLATAGQYF.

This clonotype was observed a few times. The chain is built from TRBV12-3 or TRBV12-4 and TRBJ1-6; no firm D call. CDR3 length equals 13 residues. The V end was cut by 6 bases, the J end by 7 bases, with 10 bases between. The CDR3 loop reads CASSRDANSPLHF. The DNA of the CDR3 is TGTGCCAGCAGCCGGGATGCGAATTCACCCCTCCACTTT.

This chain connects TRBV7-9 to TRBJ2-7; a weak D match, TRBD2 (5 bases). V dropped 2 bases and J dropped 6 bases, with 11 bases sitting between them. This CDR3 contains 13 residues. Germline-derived CDR1 and CDR2 are SEHNR and FQNEAQ (reference sequence). CDR3 residues: CASSLRGDREQYF. CDR3 coding DNA: TGTGCCAGCAGCTTACGGGGAGATCGCGAGCAGTACTTC.

Many counts were recorded for this clonotype. V gene TRBV29-1 combines with J gene TRBJ2-6; maybe TRBD1 (6 bases). The V gene's germline CDR1 is SQVTM and CDR2 ANQGSEA. V gave up 7 bases and J gave up 2 bases, with 9 bases separating them. The CDR3 is 13 residues long. The CDR3 spells CSAQGAGANVLTF. The CDR3 bases are TGCAGCGCACAGGGTGCTGGGGCCAACGTCCTGACTTTC. The entire variable domain, with the rest obtained from reference TRBV29-1 and TRBJ2-6, is as follows: SAVISQKPSRDICQRGTSLTIQCQVDSQVTMMFWYRQQPGQSLTLIATANQGSEATYESGFVIDKFPISRPNLTFSTLTVSNMSPEDSSIYLCSAQGAGANVLTFGAGSRLTVL.

Only a few counts were recorded for this clonotype. The J gene is TRBJ2-3, the V gene TRBV12-3 or TRBV12-4; D is undetermined. V gave up 4 bases and J gave up 1 base, with 9 bases separating them. The CDR3 spans 14 residues. Here the CDR3 DNA reads TGTGCCAGCAGTTACGGAGATGGCACAGATACGCAGTATTTT. Protein product: CASSYGDGTDTQYF.

The chain employs TRBV28 and TRBJ1-1, with 7 bases fitting TRBD1. The germline V gene has CDR1 MDHEN and CDR2 SYDVKM. This CDR3 contains 14 residues. V was clipped by 5 bases and J by 3 bases; unmatched bases: 6. In DNA, the CDR3 is TGTGCCAGCAGTGCGGGACAGTACCACACTGAAGCTTTCTTT. Amino acids: CASSAGQYHTEAFF.

This clonotype was observed at least ten times. The gene calls are TRBV20-1 and TRBJ2-4; a possible D gene is TRBD2 (5 bases). CDR1 and CDR2 (germline): DFQATT, SNEGSKA (reference sequence). CDR3 length: 12 amino acids. V was pared by 6 bases and J by 7 bases, with 13 bases between. The CDR3 DNA sequence: TGCAGTGCCCCTCGTCCGGGGAACATTCAGTACTTC. Protein product: CSAPRPGNIQYF.

This clonotype was observed many times. The chain links TRBV7-2 to TRBJ1-1; D is perhaps TRBD1 (5 bases). In germline, CDR1 is SGHTA, CDR2 FQGNSA. V lost 1 base and J lost 13, with 13 bases in between. This CDR3 contains 12 residues. CDR3 loop: CASSLGDSGIFF. In DNA form, the CDR3 reads TGTGCCAGCAGCTTAGGTGACAGCGGGATTTTCTTT.

The chain has TRBV13 and TRBJ1-1; 7 nucleotides line up with TRBD1. The CDR3 runs 16 residues. The J segment lost 0 bases and the V segment lost 3 bases, leaving 7 bases of the junction unmatched. Germline assignment: CDR1 PRHDT and CDR2 FYEKMQ (reference sequence). The CDR3 protein is CASSFPGQPVNTEAFF. The DNA for the CDR3 is TGTGCCAGCAGCTTCCCGGGACAGCCGGTGAACACTGAAGCTTTCTTT.

This clonotype was detected ten times or more. The chain joins TRBV20-1 to TRBJ2-2; the D is unclear. With 8 bases removed from V and 4 bases from J, the gap between germline ends came to 17 bases. Per the germline V gene, CDR1 is DFQATT and CDR2 is SNEGSKA (reference sequence). The CDR3 consists of 14 residues. CDR3 sequence reads: CSTESLVSTGELFF. In DNA, the CDR3 is TGCAGTACTGAATCCCTAGTGAGCACCGGGGAGCTGTTTTTT.

This clonotype was seen at least ten times. The chain uses TRBV29-1 and TRBJ2-5, with 7 bases lining up with TRBD1. From germline, CDR1 is SQVTM and CDR2 ANQGSEA. The CDR3 sequence is 15 residues long. V shed 7 bases and J 1 base; nucleotides not matched to a gene: 12. The DNA of the CDR3 is TGCAGCGCTAGTAAGGGGGCAACAGCCCAAGAGACCCAGTACTTC. The encoded protein is CSASKGATAQETQYF.

This clonotype was counted many times. V usage is TRBV6-5 and J usage is TRBJ1-4, with unresolved D. This CDR3 is built from 14 residues. The V end lost 6 bases, the J end lost 0 bases, and 8 bases lay between the germline ends. Germline CDR1 MNHEY, CDR2 SVGAGI. The CDR3 coding sequence is TGTGCCAGCAGCTATTCTGCAACTAATGAAAAACTGTTTTTT. It encodes CASSYSATNEKLFF.

There are a few counts of this clonotype. This chain uses TRBV6-5 with TRBJ1-6, with D possibly being TRBD1 (5 bases). Germline V lookup: CDR1 MNHEY, CDR2 SVGAGI. This CDR3 is 14 amino acids long. V lost 5 bases and J 8 bases, leaving 13 bases between the germline ends. The CDR3 spells CASSTRQTYSPLHF. The CDR3 DNA reads as TGTGCCAGCAGTACCCGACAGACCTATTCACCCCTCCACTTT.

This clonotype has at least ten counts. The chain couples TRBV20-1 to TRBJ2-3, with D perhaps matching TRBD2 (5 bases). CDR3 length: 12 amino acids. V lost 3 bases, J lost 7 bases, and 11 bases lay in between. Per the germline V gene, CDR1 is DFQATT and CDR2 is SNEGSKA (reference sequence). In DNA form, the CDR3 reads TGCAGTGCTAGGAGGGCAGGAAATACGCAGTATTTT. It is translated as CSARRAGNTQYF.

This clonotype was seen at least ten times. J is TRBJ2-1 and V is TRBV6-4, with TRBD1 matching over 7 bases. The CDR3 runs to 19 residues. V lost 5 bases and J lost 4; bases outside the gene matches: 20. Germline V CDR1 and CDR2: MRHNA, SNTAGT. The CDR3, as DNA: TGTGCCAGCAGTACCCGCTCTCCTCGGACAGGCCAGTGGTACAATGAGCAGTTCTTC. Its protein is CASSTRSPRTGQWYNEQFF.

In this sample, this clonotype turned up many times. The J gene is TRBJ2-2, the V gene TRBV29-1; no clear D gene. This CDR3 has 10 residues. V shed 5 bases and J shed 6 bases, with 4 bases lying between them. From germline, CDR1 is SQVTM and CDR2 ANQGSEA. The CDR3 DNA reads as TGCAGCGTTAGGGCCGGGGAGCTGTTTTTT. It specifies CSVRAGELFF.

There are many counts of this clonotype. The chain joins TRBV10-3 to TRBJ2-4; D ambiguous. The V gene lost 10 bases and the J gene lost 0 bases, with 4 bases spanning the gap. The CDR3 is 11 residues long. Germline V lookup: CDR1 ENHRY, CDR2 SYGVKD. The CDR3, as DNA: TGTGCCACGCTAGCCAAAAACATTCAGTACTTC. Protein sequence: CATLAKNIQYF.